The 4 T cell receptor beta chains in this list originate from one sample, sequenced in a study of neoadjuvant anti-PD-1 for oral cavity cancer. TCRdb's table, derived via immunoSEQ multiplex PCR, lists solely in-frame clones and lacks some. This sample has some 15,000 clones; around 74% occur once, and the top ten carry over 2%. Time point here: after neoadjuvant nivolumab, at surgical resection. The specimen was PBMCs, collected after nivolumab (anti-PD-1) treatment. The receptors come from a person between 40 and 80 years old with oral cavity squamous cell carcinoma.

The V and J genes are TRBV10-3 and TRBJ1-2, with D tentatively TRBD1 (5 bases). The V and J ends lost 0 bases and 4 bases respectively, with 12 bases between them. Germline assignment: CDR1 ENHRY and CDR2 SYGVKD. The CDR3 totals 15 residues. Here the CDR3 DNA reads TGTGCCATCAGTGAGTCTGGAGGGGACCTCTATGGCTACACCTTC. Translated: CAISESGGDLYGYTF.

A single count supports this clone. CDR3 amino acids: CASSLSPGDSTEAFF. In DNA form, the CDR3 reads TGTGCCAGCAGCTTATCCCCAGGGGATAGCACTGAAGCTTTCTTT. This chain connects TRBV11-2 to TRBJ1-1, with D possibly being TRBD1 (6 bases). Trimming stripped 2 bases from V and 4 bases from J, with 14 bases between. CDR3 size: 15 residues. Germline V gives CDR1 SGHAT, CDR2 FQNNGV.

The V and J genes are TRBV19 and TRBJ1-5, with a weak D call TRBD1 (6 bases). In germline, CDR1 is LNHDA, CDR2 SQIVND (reference sequence). This CDR3 is built from 14 residues. V was clipped by 3 bases and J by 10 bases, with 16 bases between them. The DNA of the CDR3 is TGTGCCAGTAGTATGGGTTGGGGGCAGGGCCCCCAGCATTTT. Encoded protein: CASSMGWGQGPQHF.

The chain uses TRBV30 and TRBJ2-5; no firm D call. Germline V gene sequence: CDR1 GTSNPN, CDR2 SVGIG (reference sequence). Trimming took 0 bases from V and 4 from J, leaving 12 bases between them. The length of the CDR3 is 14 residues. The CDR3 protein is CAWSVLGKRETQYF. CDR3 DNA: TGTGCCTGGAGTGTACTGGGAAAGAGAGAGACCCAGTACTTC.